A selection of T cell receptor beta chains follows, all from one sample in a study of shared clonotypes between healthy human individuals. Some clones are missing from TCRdb's copy, which holds only in-frame ones; the method was immunoSEQ multiplex PCR. Here the sample spans roughly 1.5 million clones, roughly 98% being singletons. The material sequenced was naive CD4+ T cells sorted from blood. Every receptor here comes from a man between 25 and 39 years old in good health. CDR3s include the opening cysteine and the closing phenylalanine or tryptophan. D genes are given only for firm matches. For some rows the clone size is stated as once, few or many, or as a class when expanded; others skip it.

TRBJ2-5	TRBV4-1	NA	NA	TGCGCCAGCAGCATTCGAGACAGGAACCAAGAGACCCAGTACTTC	CASSIRDRNQETQYF
TRBJ2-1	TRBV2	NA	TRBD2	TGTGCCAGCAGCTTAACCGGGACTAGCCGTCATGAGCAGTTCTTC	CASSLTGTSRHEQFF
TRBJ2-1	TRBV7-6	NA	TRBD2	TGTGCCAGGGGGCGGGGGACTAGCTCCTACAATGAGCAGTTCTTC	CARGRGTSSYNEQFF
TRBJ1-1	TRBV7-9	NA	NA	TGTGCCAGCAGCGCGCGACAGTACATGAACACTGAAGCTTTCTTT	CASSARQYMNTEAFF
TRBJ2-5	TRBV5-4	NA	NA	TGTGCCAGCAGCTTGGCCGGGACCGTCGAGACCCAGTACTTC	CASSLAGTVETQYF
TRBJ2-7	TRBV27	NA	TRBD2	TGTGCCAGCAGACGGACTAGCGGATACGAGCAGTACTTC	CASRRTSGYEQYF
TRBJ1-3	TRBV5-1	NA	TRBD1	TGCGCCAGCAGGCAGGGGGTGAGCTCTGGAAACACCATATATTTT	CASRQGVSSGNTIYF
TRBJ1-5	TRBV15	NA	NA	TGTGCCACCAGCAGAGCAGGGACCCGTGACGATCAGCCCCAGCATTTT	CATSRAGTRDDQPQHF
TRBJ2-2	TRBV6-1	NA	TRBD2	TGTGCCAGCAGTGAACTAGCGGAAAATGGGGAGCTGTTTTTT	CASSELAENGELFF
TRBJ2-6	TRBV18	NA	NA	TGTGCCAGCTCCTCCCCGCAGGATTACAAAGTTAACGTCCTGACTTTC	CASSSPQDYKVNVLTF
TRBJ2-1	TRBV19	NA	TRBD1	TGTGCCAGTAGTAGGACCGGGACAGGGGTCTACAATGAGCAGTTCTTC	CASSRTGTGVYNEQFF
TRBJ2-5	TRBV28	NA	NA	TGTGCCAGCAGTTCCCTACAACTGCGGGAGACCCAGTACTTC	CASSSLQLRETQYF
TRBJ2-4	TRBV7-9	NA	NA	TGTGCCAGCAGCTCTCAGGGGGGGAACATTCAGTACTTC	CASSSQGGNIQYF
TRBJ2-1	TRBV7-3	once	NA	TGTGCCAGCCTCCCATTGGGGGGAGGCGTCGGCTACAATGAGCAGTTCTTC	CASLPLGGGVGYNEQFF
TRBJ2-3	TRBV2	NA	TRBD1	TGTGCCAGCAGTACGACAGGGCCGTCCACAGATACGCAGTATTTT	CASSTTGPSTDTQYF
TRBJ2-3	TRBV2	NA	NA	TGTGCCAGCAGTGACTACTACACAGATACGCAGTATTTT	CASSDYYTDTQYF
TRBJ2-7	TRBV13	NA	NA	TGTGCCAGCAGCTCATTTTTAAGCGAGCAGTACTTC	CASSSFLSEQYF
TRBJ1-1	TRBV19	NA	TRBD1	TGTGCCAGTAGTAGAACGAGGGGACAGAGGAAGAACACTGAAGCTTTCTTT	CASSRTRGQRKNTEAFF
TRBJ2-5	TRBV12-2	NA	NA	TGTGCAAGTCGCCTTCATCTTGCGGGAGGCCCTCAAGAGACCCAGTACTTC	CASRLHLAGGPQETQYF
TRBJ2-2	TRBV14	NA	NA	TGTGCCAGCAGCCAACTAGGTTTAGCTCCCGGGGAGCTGTTTTTT	CASSQLGLAPGELFF
TRBJ1-5	TRBV5-1	NA	NA	TGCGCCAGCAGCTTGAGCGGGGGAAATCAGCCCCAGCATTTT	CASSLSGGNQPQHF
TRBJ2-7	TRBV2	NA	TRBD2	TGTGCCAGCAGTGAGAAGGGACTAGCGGGGCACGAGCAGTACTTC	CASSEKGLAGHEQYF
TRBJ1-2	TRBV18	NA	NA	TGTGCCAGCTCTTTGACTGACAAGGACTATGGCTACACCTTC	CASSLTDKDYGYTF
TRBJ2-3	TRBV28	NA	NA	TGTGCCAGCAGTTCCCCTGGAGGTTCGGGGACGCAGTATTTT	CASSSPGGSGTQYF
TRBJ2-5	TRBV5-4	NA	TRBD2	TGTGCCAGCAGCGGAGCGGGGGGGGAGACCCAGTACTTC	CASSGAGGETQYF
TRBJ2-2	TRBV6-6	NA	NA	TGTGCCAGCAAGGAACCAGGGAGGAACACCGGGGAGCTGTTTTTT	CASKEPGRNTGELFF
TRBJ2-1	TRBV4-3	NA	NA	TGCGCCAGCAGCCAAGTATTAAGCCAACCTTACAATGAGCAGTTCTTC	CASSQVLSQPYNEQFF
TRBJ2-7	TRBV28	NA	TRBD2	TGTGCCAGCAGTTCGGGGACTAGCGGGAGGACGAGCTCCTACGAGCAGTACTTC	CASSSGTSGRTSSYEQYF
TRBJ1-5	TRBV6-1	NA	TRBD1	TGTGCCAGCAGTGATTGGACAGGGCGGGACCAGCCCCAGCATTTT	CASSDWTGRDQPQHF
TRBJ2-7	TRBV19	NA	TRBD1	TGTGCCAGTAGTATGGGGGACAGGGCCTACGAGCAGTACTTC	CASSMGDRAYEQYF
TRBJ1-4	TRBV18	NA	TRBD1	TGTGCCAGCTCACCTAACAGGGGGCCTAATGAAAAACTGTTTTTT	CASSPNRGPNEKLFF
TRBJ2-5	TRBV5-4	NA	NA	TGTGCCAGCAGCTTCCGGGACCCTCAAGAGACCCAGTACTTC	CASSFRDPQETQYF
TRBJ2-7	TRBV5-1	NA	NA	TGCGCCAGCAGACTTGACAGCGCCGCATTAGGGGAGCAGTACTTC	CASRLDSAALGEQYF
TRBJ2-1	TRBV5-6	NA	TRBD2	TGTGCCAGCAGCTCCGGACTAGCGGGAGGGCCGTTGACCTACAATGAGCAGTTCTTC	CASSSGLAGGPLTYNEQFF
TRBJ2-7	TRBV5-4	NA	TRBD1	TGTGCCAGCAGCTTCGACAGGGGTTCGGGCGAGCAGTACTTC	CASSFDRGSGEQYF